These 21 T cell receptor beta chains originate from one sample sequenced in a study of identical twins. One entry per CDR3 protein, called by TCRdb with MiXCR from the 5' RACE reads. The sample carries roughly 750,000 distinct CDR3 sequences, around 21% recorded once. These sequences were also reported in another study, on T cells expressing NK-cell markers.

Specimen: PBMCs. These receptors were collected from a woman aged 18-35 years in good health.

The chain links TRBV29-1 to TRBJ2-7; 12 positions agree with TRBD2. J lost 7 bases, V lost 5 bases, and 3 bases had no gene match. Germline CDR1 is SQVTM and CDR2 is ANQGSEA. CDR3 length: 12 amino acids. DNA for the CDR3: TGCAGCGTTTCAGGACTAGCGGGGGAGCAGTACTTC. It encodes CSVSGLAGEQYF.

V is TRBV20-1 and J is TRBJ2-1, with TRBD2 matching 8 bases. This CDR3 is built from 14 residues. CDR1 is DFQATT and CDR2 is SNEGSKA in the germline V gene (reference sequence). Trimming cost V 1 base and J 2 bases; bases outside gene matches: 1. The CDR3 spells CSARVGRAYNEQFF. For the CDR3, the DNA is TGCAGTGCTAGAGTCGGGAGGGCCTACAATGAGCAGTTCTTC.

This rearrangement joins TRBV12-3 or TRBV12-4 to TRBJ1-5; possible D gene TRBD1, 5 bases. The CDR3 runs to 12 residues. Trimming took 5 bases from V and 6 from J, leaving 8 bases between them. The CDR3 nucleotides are TGTGCCAGCAGTGAGGGGTTTCAGCCCCAGCATTTT. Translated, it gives CASSEGFQPQHF.

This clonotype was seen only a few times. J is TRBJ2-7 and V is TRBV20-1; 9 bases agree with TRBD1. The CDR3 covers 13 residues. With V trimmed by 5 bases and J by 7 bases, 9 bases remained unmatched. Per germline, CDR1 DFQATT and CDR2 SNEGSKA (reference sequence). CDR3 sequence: CSAPGNRGHEQYF. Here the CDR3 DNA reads TGCAGTGCTCCCGGGAACAGGGGGCATGAGCAGTACTTC.

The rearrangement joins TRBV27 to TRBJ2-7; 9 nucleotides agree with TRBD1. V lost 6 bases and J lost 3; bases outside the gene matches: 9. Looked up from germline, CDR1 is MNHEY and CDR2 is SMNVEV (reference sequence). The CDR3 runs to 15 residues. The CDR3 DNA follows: TGTGCCAGCAGAACCCCATCGACAGGGGGCTACGAGCAGTACTTC. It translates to CASRTPSTGGYEQYF.

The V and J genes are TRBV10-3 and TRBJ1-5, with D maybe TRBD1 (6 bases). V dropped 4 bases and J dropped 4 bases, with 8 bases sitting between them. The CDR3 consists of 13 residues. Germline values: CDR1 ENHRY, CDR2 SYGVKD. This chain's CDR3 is CAISAGANQPQHF. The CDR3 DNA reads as TGTGCCATCAGTGCGGGGGCTAATCAGCCCCAGCATTTT.

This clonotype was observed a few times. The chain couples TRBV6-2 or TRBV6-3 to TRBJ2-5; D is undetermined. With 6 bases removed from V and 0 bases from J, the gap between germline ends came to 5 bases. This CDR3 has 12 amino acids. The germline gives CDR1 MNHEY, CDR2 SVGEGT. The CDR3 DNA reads TGTGCCAGCAGACAAGACCAAGAGACCCAGTACTTC. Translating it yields CASRQDQETQYF.

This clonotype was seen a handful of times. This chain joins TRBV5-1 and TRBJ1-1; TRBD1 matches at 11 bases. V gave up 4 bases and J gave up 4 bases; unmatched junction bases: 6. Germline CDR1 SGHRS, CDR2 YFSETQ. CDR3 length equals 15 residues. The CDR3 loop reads CASSPRDRGGTEAFF. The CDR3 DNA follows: TGCGCCAGCAGCCCCCGGGACAGGGGGGGCACTGAAGCTTTCTTT.

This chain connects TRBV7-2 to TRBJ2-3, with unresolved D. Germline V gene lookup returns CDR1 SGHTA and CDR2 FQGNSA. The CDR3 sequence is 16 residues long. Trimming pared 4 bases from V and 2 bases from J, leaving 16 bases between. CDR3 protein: CASSSPRMETTDTQYF. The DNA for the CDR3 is TGTGCCAGCAGCTCCCCAAGGATGGAGACCACAGATACGCAGTATTTT.

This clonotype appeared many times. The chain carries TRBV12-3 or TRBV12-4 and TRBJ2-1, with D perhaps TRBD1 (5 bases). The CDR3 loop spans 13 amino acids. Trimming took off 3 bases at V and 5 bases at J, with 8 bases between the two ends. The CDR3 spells CASSLLGDNEQFF. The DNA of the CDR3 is TGTGCCAGCAGTTTGTTAGGGGACAATGAGCAGTTCTTC.

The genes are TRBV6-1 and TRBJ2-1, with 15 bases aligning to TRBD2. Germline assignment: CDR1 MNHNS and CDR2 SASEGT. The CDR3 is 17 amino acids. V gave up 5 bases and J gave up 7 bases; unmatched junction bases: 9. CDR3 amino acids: CASSKGTSGGRWNEQFF. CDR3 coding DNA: TGTGCCAGCAGTAAGGGGACTAGCGGGGGGAGATGGAATGAGCAGTTCTTC.

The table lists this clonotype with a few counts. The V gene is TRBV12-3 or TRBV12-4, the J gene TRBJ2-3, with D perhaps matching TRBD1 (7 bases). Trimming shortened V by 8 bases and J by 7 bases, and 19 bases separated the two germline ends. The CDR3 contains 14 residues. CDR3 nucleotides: TGTGCCAGCGGGGAGGCTAGGGGGCTGAATACGCAGTATTTT. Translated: CASGEARGLNTQYF.

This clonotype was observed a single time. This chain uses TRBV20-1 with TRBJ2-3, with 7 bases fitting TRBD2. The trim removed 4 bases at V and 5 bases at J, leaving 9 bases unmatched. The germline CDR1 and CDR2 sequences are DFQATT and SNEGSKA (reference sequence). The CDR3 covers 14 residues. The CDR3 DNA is TGCAGTGCTACGGGGGAGGGAAGAGTAGATACGCAGTATTTT. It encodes CSATGEGRVDTQYF.

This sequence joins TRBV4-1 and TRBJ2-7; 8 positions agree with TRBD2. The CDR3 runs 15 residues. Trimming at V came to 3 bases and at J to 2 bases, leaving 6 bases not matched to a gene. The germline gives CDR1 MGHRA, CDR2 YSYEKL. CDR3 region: CASSHITSGPYEQYF. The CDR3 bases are TGCGCCAGCAGCCACATTACTAGCGGCCCCTACGAGCAGTACTTC.

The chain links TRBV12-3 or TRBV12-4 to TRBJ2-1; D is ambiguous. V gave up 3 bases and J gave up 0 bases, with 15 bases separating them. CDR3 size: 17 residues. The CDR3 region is CASSFLIGSGSYNEQFF. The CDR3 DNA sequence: TGTGCCAGCAGTTTCCTCATCGGGTCGGGCTCCTACAATGAGCAGTTCTTC.

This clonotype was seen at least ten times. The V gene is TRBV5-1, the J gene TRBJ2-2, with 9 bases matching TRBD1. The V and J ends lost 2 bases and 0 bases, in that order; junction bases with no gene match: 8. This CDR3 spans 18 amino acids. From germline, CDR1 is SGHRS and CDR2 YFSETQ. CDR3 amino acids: CASSFLDRGHTNTGELFF. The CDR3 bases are TGCGCCAGCAGCTTCCTGGACAGGGGACACACGAACACCGGGGAGCTGTTTTTT.

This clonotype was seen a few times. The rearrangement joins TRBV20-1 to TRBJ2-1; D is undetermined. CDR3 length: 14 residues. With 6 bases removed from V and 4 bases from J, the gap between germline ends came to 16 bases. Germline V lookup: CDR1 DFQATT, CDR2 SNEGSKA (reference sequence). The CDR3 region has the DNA TGCAGTGCGGGCTCCGCTAGGAATTACAATGAGCAGTTCTTC. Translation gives CSAGSARNYNEQFF.

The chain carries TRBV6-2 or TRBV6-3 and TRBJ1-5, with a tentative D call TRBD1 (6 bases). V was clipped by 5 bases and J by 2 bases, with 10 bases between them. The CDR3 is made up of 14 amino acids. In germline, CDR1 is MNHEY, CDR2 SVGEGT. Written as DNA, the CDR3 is TGTGCCAGCAGTCCCTCAGGGGGCAATCAGCCCCAGCATTTT. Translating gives CASSPSGGNQPQHF.

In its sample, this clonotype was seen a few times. This CDR3 is CASSLSGLGREQYF. The CDR3 DNA reads TGTGCCAGCAGTTTATCGGGACTAGGGAGGGAGCAGTACTTC. The chain carries TRBV12-3 or TRBV12-4 and TRBJ2-7; 8 positions match TRBD2. Trimming cost V 2 bases and J 7 bases; bases outside gene matches: 7. The CDR3 has 14 residues.

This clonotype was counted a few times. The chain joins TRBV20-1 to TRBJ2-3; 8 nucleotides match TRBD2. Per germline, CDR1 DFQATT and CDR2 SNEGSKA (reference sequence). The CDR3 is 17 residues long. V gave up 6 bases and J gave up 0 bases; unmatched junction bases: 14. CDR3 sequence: CSAGRLAGPASTDTQYF. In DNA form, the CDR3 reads TGCAGTGCCGGGCGTCTAGCGGGCCCTGCTAGCACAGATACGCAGTATTTT.

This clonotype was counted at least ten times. The CDR3: CASSLHYQETQYF. Written as DNA, the CDR3 is TGTGCCAGCAGTCTCCACTACCAAGAGACCCAGTACTTC. The J gene is TRBJ2-5, the V gene TRBV12-3 or TRBV12-4; D unclear. V dropped 5 bases and J dropped 0 bases, with 7 bases sitting between them. This CDR3 contains 13 residues.